These 20 T cell receptor beta chains share one sample of origin, sequenced in a study of PD-1 blockade in mismatch repair-deficient tumors. Clones were sequenced by immunoSEQ multiplex PCR, and TCRdb holds only the in-frame ones, with some missing. The table records around 68,000 clones, about 72% of them present only once. The specimen was peripheral blood, collected 2 weeks after starting pembrolizumab. Source of these receptors: an adult with mismatch repair-deficient cancer.

This chain links TRBV18 with TRBJ1-1, with D perhaps matching TRBD1 (5 bases). This CDR3 comprises 15 residues. Trimming shortened V by 3 bases and J by 3 bases, and 14 bases separated the two germline ends. CDR1 KGHSH and CDR2 LQKENI come from the germline V gene. In nucleotides, the CDR3 is TGTGCCAGCTCACCCCTTGAGGGGAGGTACACTGAAGCTTTCTTT. Amino acids: CASSPLEGRYTEAFF.

V and J are TRBV2 and TRBJ2-1; D might be TRBD2 (5 bases). Germline V gene data show CDR1 as SNHLY and CDR2 as FYNNEI. CDR3 length: 11 amino acids. V was pared by 6 bases and J by 10 bases, with 10 bases between. The CDR3 protein is CASSLTREQFF. DNA of the CDR3: TGTGCCAGCAGCCTCACTAGGGAGCAGTTCTTC.

The genes are TRBV19 and TRBJ2-1, with unresolved D. Trimming left V 5 bases short and J 4 bases short, with 12 bases between. Per the germline V gene, CDR1 is LNHDA and CDR2 is SQIVND (reference sequence). The CDR3 length is 14 residues. CDR3 sequence: CASSPDPWYNEQFF. The CDR3 DNA follows: TGTGCCAGTAGTCCGGACCCGTGGTACAATGAGCAGTTCTTC.

This chain links TRBV2 with TRBJ1-1; 8 bases align to TRBD1. V lost 4 bases, J lost 3 bases, and 7 bases stayed unmatched. In germline, CDR1 is SNHLY, CDR2 FYNNEI. The CDR3 spans 15 residues. CDR3 in amino acids: CASSGDRGGYTEAFF. CDR3 nucleotide sequence: TGTGCCAGCAGTGGCGACAGGGGAGGGTACACTGAAGCTTTCTTT.

The chain combines TRBV7-9 with TRBJ1-1, with 10 nucleotides matching TRBD1. CDR1 and CDR2 (germline): SEHNR, FQNEAQ (reference sequence). V lost 5 bases to trimming and J lost 5 bases; unmatched junction nucleotides: 8. The CDR3 consists of 15 residues. DNA of the CDR3: TGTGCCAGCAGCCCCTGGGGGACAGGGGAAACTGAAGCTTTCTTT. Protein: CASSPWGTGETEAFF.

This chain connects TRBV15 to TRBJ2-1, with D unclear. This CDR3 spans 12 amino acids. Germline CDR1 and CDR2: LNHNV and YYDKDF (reference sequence). Between the trimmed V and J ends, which lost 1 base and 10 bases, there was a span of 8 bases. The CDR3 spells CATSRASQEQFF. In DNA, the CDR3 is TGTGCCACCAGCAGAGCCAGCCAAGAGCAGTTCTTC.

Turning to this clone: A far larger clone is one nucleotide away, so this likely arose from a read error. The sample has other DNA sequences that encode this CDR3 too. The chain couples TRBV7-2 to TRBJ1-2, with D hard to call. CDR3 length: 16 amino acids. Deletions cut 5 bases from V and 0 bases from J, with 16 bases between. Germline V lookup: CDR1 SGHTA, CDR2 FQGNSA. The CDR3 region has the DNA TGTGCCAGCAGCCAAGATGAAGAATCTCCTAACTATGGCTACACCTTC. Protein product: CASSQDEESPNYGYTF.

The chain couples TRBV19 to TRBJ2-6, with D possibly being TRBD1 or TRBD2 (5 bases each). The CDR3 runs to 18 residues. V lost 6 bases and J lost 0, with 18 bases in between. CDR1 is LNHDA and CDR2 is SQIVND in the germline V gene (reference sequence). The DNA of the CDR3 is TGTGCCAGTAGCGAGGTTGGGACGGCTTCCTCTGGGGCCAACGTCCTGACTTTC. Translating gives CASSEVGTASSGANVLTF.

The rearrangement links TRBV19 to TRBJ2-7; weak D call: TRBD2 (6 bases). The CDR3 spans 15 residues. V lost 3 bases to trimming and J lost 1 base, with 13 bases between them. CDR1 is LNHDA, CDR2 SQIVND, per germline (reference sequence). In nucleotides, the CDR3 is TGTGCCAGTAGTATGTCGGAGGGTTCTTCCTACGAGCAGTACTTC. Its protein is CASSMSEGSSYEQYF. Complete variable domain (other parts from reference TRBV19 and TRBJ2-7): DGGITQSPKYLFRKEGQNVTLSCEQNLNHDAMYWYRQDPGQGLRLIYYSQIVNDFQKGDIAEGYSVSREKKESFPLTVTSAQKNPTAFYLCASSMSEGSSYEQYFGPGTRLTVT.

This rearrangement joins TRBV11-2 to TRBJ1-4; no firm D call. The V end was cut by 5 bases, the J end by 7 bases, with 8 bases between. Germline lookup yields CDR1 SGHAT and CDR2 FQNNGV. The CDR3 covers 12 residues. The CDR3 region is CASSRAGEKLFF. The CDR3 bases are TGTGCCAGCAGCCGAGCGGGTGAAAAACTGTTTTTT.

V and J are TRBV29-1 and TRBJ2-7; D remains ambiguous. The CDR3 is 10 residues long. The V gene lost 4 bases and the J gene lost 3 bases, with 4 bases spanning the gap. Germline CDR1 is SQVTM and CDR2 is ANQGSEA. CDR3 loop: CSVGGYEQYF. In nucleotides, the CDR3 is TGCAGCGTTGGCGGCTACGAGCAGTACTTC.

This chain joins TRBV5-4 and TRBJ1-5; TRBD1 matches 8 bases. Germline V CDR1 and CDR2: SGHNT, YYREEE (reference sequence). Germline trimming cut 4 bases from V and 6 bases from J; bases unmatched to any gene: 6. The CDR3 is 14 residues long. The CDR3 DNA sequence: TGTGCCAGCAGCGTCGGCGGACAGGGTCAGCCCCAGCATTTT. As protein: CASSVGGQGQPQHF.

The genes are TRBV11-3 and TRBJ1-1; TRBD1 might be the D (5 bases). Germline V gene lookup returns CDR1 SGHNT and CDR2 YENEEA. This CDR3 comprises 14 residues. V gave up 4 bases and J gave up 1 base, with 10 bases separating them. The CDR3 protein is CASSWDAPNTEAFF. The CDR3 DNA sequence: TGTGCCAGCAGCTGGGACGCCCCGAACACTGAAGCTTTCTTT.

The J gene is TRBJ1-1, the V gene TRBV11-2, with D uncertain. The CDR3 runs 14 residues. Trimming took 2 bases from V and 1 from J, leaving 8 bases between them. Per germline, CDR1 SGHAT and CDR2 FQNNGV. CDR3 nucleotide sequence: TGTGCCAGCAGCTTATCGCGACAGAACACTGAAGCTTTCTTT. Protein sequence: CASSLSRQNTEAFF.

The chain uses TRBV19 and TRBJ2-2, with 7 bases fitting TRBD1. With 10 bases clipped from V and 5 bases from J, the junction kept 10 bases outside the gene matches. Germline V CDR1 and CDR2: LNHDA, SQIVND (reference sequence). This CDR3 has 14 residues. The CDR3 region is CATCYGTATGELFF. The CDR3 bases are TGTGCCACCTGTTATGGGACAGCTACCGGGGAGCTGTTTTTT.

This clone has just a few counts. The V gene is TRBV30, the J gene TRBJ1-1; D gene unclear. The CDR3 is 15 residues long. Looked up from germline, CDR1 is GTSNPN and CDR2 is SVGIG (reference sequence). Trimming took 5 bases from V and 1 from J, leaving 17 bases between them. The CDR3 coding sequence is TGTGCCTGGTTCCCCCCCCGGGCCCCGAACACTGAAGCTTTCTTT. Translation: CAWFPPRAPNTEAFF. The entire variable domain, with the rest obtained from reference TRBV30 and TRBJ1-1, is as follows: SQTIHQWPATLVQPVGSPLSLECTVEGTSNPNLYWYRQAAGRGLQLLFYSVGIGQISSEVPQNLSASRPQDRQFILSSKKLLLSDSGFYLCAWFPPRAPNTEAFFGQGTRLTVV.

This sequence joins TRBV27 and TRBJ2-5; D is unresolved. V was trimmed by 6 bases and J by 5 bases, leaving 19 bases between them. The CDR3 contains 15 residues. Germline assignment: CDR1 MNHEY and CDR2 SMNVEV (reference sequence). CDR3 in DNA: TGTGCCAGCAGCCTACTGGCCACGTCGGTCGAGACCCAGTACTTC. Translation: CASSLLATSVETQYF.

V usage is TRBV2 and J usage is TRBJ1-5, with a possible D match to TRBD1 (6 bases). The CDR3 totals 14 residues. Germline V gene lookup returns CDR1 SNHLY and CDR2 FYNNEI. Trimming took off 8 bases at V and 5 bases at J, with 16 bases between the two ends. CDR3 nucleotide sequence: TGTGCCAGCGGGACACCACTCAACCATCAGCCCCAGCATTTT. It specifies CASGTPLNHQPQHF. The full variable domain, with the rest looked up from reference TRBV2 and TRBJ1-5, is EPEVTQTPSHQVTQMGQEVILRCVPISNHLYFYWYRQILGQKVEFLVSFYNNEISEKSEIFDDQFSVERPDGSNFTLKIRSTKLEDSAMYFCASGTPLNHQPQHFGDGTRLSIL.

This chain uses TRBV7-8 with TRBJ2-2; D gene ambiguous. CDR3 length equals 13 residues. V was pared by 2 bases and J by 4 bases, with 5 bases between. CDR1 and CDR2 from the germline V gene are SGHVS and FQNEAQ. CDR3 protein: CASSLYSTGELFF. The CDR3 coding sequence is TGTGCCAGCAGCTTATATAGCACCGGGGAGCTGTTTTTT. Full variable domain (remainder filled in from reference TRBV7-8 and TRBJ2-2): GAGVSQSPRYKVAKRGQDVALRCDPISGHVSLFWYQQALGQGPEFLTYFQNEAQLDKSGLPSDRFFAERPEGSVSTLKIQRTQQEDSAVYLCASSLYSTGELFFGEGSRLTVL.

The chain employs TRBV5-1 and TRBJ2-3, with 11 bases lining up with TRBD2. This CDR3 is 18 amino acids long. Germline V gives CDR1 SGHRS, CDR2 YFSETQ. Germline trimming cut 4 bases from V and 1 base from J; bases unmatched to any gene: 11. For the CDR3, the DNA is TGCGCCAGCAGCCCCCGGACTAGCGGGTACGGGGGCACAGATACGCAGTATTTT. Its protein is CASSPRTSGYGGTDTQYF.